Listed below are T cell receptor beta chains from one sample, sequenced in a study of blood T cell repertoires in COVID-19. Using immunoSEQ multiplex PCR, the repertoire was profiled, and TCRdb retains in-frame clones only, with some absent. This table has roughly 140,000 clones, 84% appearing once. The source material was peripheral blood. The receptors were gathered from a man aged 60 to 69 with active or convalescent COVID-19. Both conserved end residues are part of each CDR3. D genes are given only for firm matches. Where a row states a size, it is once, few, many or the class of an expanded clone; other rows omit it.

J,size,V,D,CDR3,DNA
TRBJ1-5,-,TRBV19,-,CASRRQSNQPQHF,TGTGCCAGTAGAAGACAGAGCAATCAGCCCCAGCATTTT
TRBJ2-5,-,TRBV7-6,TRBD1,CASSLMIGQVQETQYF,TGTGCCAGCAGCTTAATGATTGGACAGGTCCAAGAGACCCAGTACTTC
TRBJ2-7,-,TRBV5-4,TRBD1,CASSPGTGVYEQYF,TGTGCCAGCAGCCCAGGGACAGGGGTGTACGAGCAGTACTTC
TRBJ1-1,once,TRBV2,TRBD1,CASSEGQGWTEAFF,TGTGCCAGCAGTGAGGGACAGGGATGGACTGAAGCTTTCTTT
TRBJ2-7,-,TRBV11-2,-,CASSLAAGVGYEQYF,TGTGCCAGCAGCTTAGCGGCAGGGGTGGGGTACGAGCAGTACTTC
TRBJ2-5,-,TRBV7-2,TRBD2,CASSSRTSGGKTQYF,TGTGCCAGCAGCTCTCGGACTAGCGGGGGGAAGACCCAGTACTTC
TRBJ1-5,once,TRBV29-1,-,CSVEVQGNQPQHF,TGCAGCGTTGAAGTACAGGGCAATCAGCCCCAGCATTTT
TRBJ1-3,-,TRBV5-6,TRBD1,CASSSTGGRNTIYF,TGTGCCAGCAGCTCAACAGGGGGCCGGAACACCATATATTTT
TRBJ2-2,few,TRBV2,TRBD1,CASSGTGLSTGELFF,TGTGCCAGCAGTGGGACAGGGCTGAGCACCGGGGAGCTGTTTTTT
TRBJ1-1,-,TRBV9,-,CASSGGTWGAEAFF,TGTGCCAGCAGCGGCGGGACCTGGGGGGCTGAAGCTTTCTTT
TRBJ1-3,-,TRBV2,-,CASSGQPISGNTIYF,TGTGCCAGCAGTGGACAACCGATCTCTGGAAACACCATATATTTT
TRBJ1-1,-,TRBV29-1,TRBD1,CSVSQTGGTEAFF,TGCAGCGTCTCTCAGACAGGGGGAACTGAAGCTTTCTTT
TRBJ1-5,-,TRBV27,TRBD1,CASSYGGTGGLGNQPQHF,TGTGCCAGCAGTTATGGGGGGACAGGGGGTTTGGGGAATCAGCCCCAGCATTTT
TRBJ1-2,-,TRBV7-8,TRBD1,CASSLRDRGGYTF,TGTGCCAGCAGCTTAAGGGACAGGGGTGGCTACACCTTC
TRBJ1-2,once,TRBV11-3,TRBD1,CASSSGQGAYGYTF,TGTGCCAGCAGCTCGGGACAGGGGGCTTATGGCTACACCTTC
TRBJ2-1,-,TRBV5-8,-,CASSRAPKYEQFF,TGTGCCAGCAGCCGAGCTCCTAAATATGAGCAGTTCTTC
TRBJ2-1,-,TRBV5-4,TRBD2,CASSLPGTSNEQFF,TGTGCCAGCAGCTTGCCCGGGACTAGCAATGAGCAGTTCTTC
TRBJ2-1,-,TRBV4-1,TRBD2,CASSPPPSGGGNEQFF,TGCGCCAGCAGCCCCCCCCCTAGCGGGGGTGGCAATGAGCAGTTCTTC
TRBJ1-5,-,TRBV2,-,CASSGQSGRRGLGNQPQHF,TGTGCCAGCAGTGGGCAATCCGGCCGAAGGGGTTTGGGCAATCAGCCCCAGCATTTT
TRBJ2-3,-,TRBV7-2,TRBD1,CASSVGGRQGVRADTQYF,TGTGCCAGCAGCGTAGGAGGGAGACAGGGGGTCCGGGCAGATACGCAGTATTTT
TRBJ2-1,-,TRBV7-9,-,CASSLYEGRRYNEQFF,TGTGCCAGCAGCTTGTACGAGGGCAGAAGGTACAATGAGCAGTTCTTC
TRBJ2-1,-,TRBV5-1,TRBD1,CASSEAGQGAQAVGFF,TGCGCCAGCAGCGAAGCCGGACAGGGGGCGCAAGCCGTTGGGTTCTTC